In its sample, the clone carrying this TCR beta chain was seen once. The data stem from a study of coeliac disease. Some clones are missing from TCRdb's copy, which holds only in-frame ones; the method was immunoSEQ multiplex PCR. The sample has fewer than 5,500 clones; less than 65% are singletons. Sequences were obtained from intraepithelial lymphocytes from the gut. This clonotype was obtained from a woman aged 18 to 35 with active celiac disease.

CDR3 residues: CASSLGAVSYEQYF. The CDR3 nucleotides read TGTGCCAGCAGCTTGGGGGCAGTGTCCTACGAGCAGTACTTC. The chain has TRBV5-6 and TRBJ2-7, with D unclear. Germline CDR1 and CDR2: SGHDT and YYEEEE. The CDR3 has 14 residues. The ends were cut back, 0 bases at V and 1 base at J, with 8 bases in the middle. Together with reference TRBV5-6 and TRBJ2-7, the CDR3 gives the full variable domain: DAGVTQSPTHLIKTRGQQVTLRCSPKSGHDTVSWYQQALGQGPQFIFQYYEEEERQRGNFPDRFSGHQFPNYSSELNVNALLLGDSALYLCASSLGAVSYEQYFGPGTRLTVT.